The 24 T cell receptor beta chains given below trace back to one sample, sequenced in a study of T-cell reconstitution after alpha-beta-depleted transplantation in children. Using unique molecular identifiers, the investigators prepared the TCRbeta library. TCRdb fed the PCR reads into MiXCR, producing one record per CDR3 protein. The profile shows some 16,000 distinct CDR3 sequences, 4.5% to 6.5% of them singletons. The input for sequencing was PBMCs, taken before TCRalphabeta/CD19-depleted stem cell transplant. The receptors derive from a boy aged 5-17 years with acute lymphoblastic leukemia, due to receive a stem cell transplant.

This clonotype was detected ten times or more. The chain has TRBV7-8 and TRBJ2-7; a weak D match, TRBD1 (6 bases). Germline values: CDR1 SGHVS, CDR2 FQNEAQ. V was pared by 3 bases and J by 5 bases, with 17 bases between. The CDR3 is 15 amino acids. CDR3 in amino acids: CASSFKDRRVHEQYF. The CDR3 DNA is TGTGCCAGCAGCTTTAAGGACAGACGAGTACACGAGCAGTACTTC.

This clonotype was counted many times. The chain employs TRBV6-5 and TRBJ1-2; D is perhaps TRBD1 (5 bases). The CDR3 runs 14 residues. Trimming removed 6 bases at V and 7 bases at J, with 18 bases between. Per germline, CDR1 MNHEY and CDR2 SVGAGI. The CDR3 DNA reads TGTGCCAGCAGAGCCACACGACAGAGAGGTGGCTACACCTTC. Its protein product is CASRATRQRGGYTF.

This clonotype was seen repeatedly, ten times or more. V and J are TRBV28 and TRBJ1-5; 8 nucleotides align to TRBD1. The CDR3 spans 14 residues. V trimming: 5 bases; J trimming: 6 bases; junction bases outside the gene matches: 6. Per germline, CDR1 MDHEN and CDR2 SYDVKM. CDR3 DNA sequence: TGTGCCAGCAGTCTGACAGGGGACCTTCAGCCCCAGCATTTT. This codes for CASSLTGDLQPQHF.

Ten or more counts support this clonotype. The chain combines TRBV20-1 with TRBJ2-7; 7 bases fit TRBD1. There are 12 residues in the CDR3. Germline trimming cut 6 bases from V and 2 bases from J; bases unmatched to any gene: 4. Germline CDR1 reads DFQATT; CDR2 reads SNEGSKA (reference sequence). The CDR3 bases are TGCAGTGCGGCCGGGACAGCCTACGAGCAGTACTTC. Amino acids: CSAAGTAYEQYF.

This clonotype has ten or more counts. This rearrangement joins TRBV12-3 or TRBV12-4 to TRBJ2-1; D is undetermined. The CDR3 runs 11 residues. Trimming stripped 6 bases from V and 4 bases from J, with 4 bases between. In DNA form, the CDR3 reads TGTGCCAGCAGCCAATACAATGAGCAGTTCTTC. Its translation is CASSQYNEQFF.

This clonotype was detected many times. The CDR3 nucleotides are TGTGCCAGCAGCCAAGGACCTGGGACTAGCGGGGTCTACGAGCAGTACTTC. Translating gives CASSQGPGTSGVYEQYF. The gene calls are TRBV4-2 and TRBJ2-7, with 13 bases fitting TRBD2. The germline gives CDR1 LGHNA, CDR2 YNFKEQ. Unmatched junction bases numbered 6, after V lost 1 base and J lost 3 bases. This CDR3 spans 17 amino acids.

This clonotype showed up many times. The rearrangement links TRBV4-3 to TRBJ2-3, with a possible D match to TRBD2 (5 bases). Germline V gene data show CDR1 as LGHNA and CDR2 as YSLEER. Trimming pared 5 bases from V and 5 bases from J, leaving 17 bases between. This CDR3 region has 15 residues. CDR3 sequence (DNA): TGCGCCAGCAGCGACACTAGAGGGTTGGGAGATACGCAGTATTTT. Translation: CASSDTRGLGDTQYF.

In this sample, this clonotype turned up many times. V usage is TRBV4-3 and J usage is TRBJ1-6, with 9 bases aligning to TRBD1. Germline loops: CDR1 LGHNA, CDR2 YSLEER. The length of the CDR3 is 14 residues. Trimming cost V 3 bases and J 13 bases; bases outside gene matches: 7. In nucleotides, the CDR3 is TGCGCCAGCAGCCAGGCGGGACAGGGTTGGCCCCTCCACTTT. Amino acids: CASSQAGQGWPLHF.

In this sample, this clonotype turned up many times. The chain uses TRBV7-2 and TRBJ2-7; TRBD2 is a possible D gene (6 bases). Germline lookup yields CDR1 SGHTA and CDR2 FQGNSA. This CDR3 contains 15 residues. Trimming removed 4 bases from V and 3 bases from J, with 16 bases in between. This CDR3 is CASSSTLAEGYEQYF. Written as DNA, the CDR3 is TGTGCCAGCAGCTCAACCCTGGCGGAGGGCTACGAGCAGTACTTC.

This clonotype occurred many times. The rearrangement joins TRBV4-1 to TRBJ2-7, with D tentatively TRBD1 or TRBD2 (5 bases each). Germline V gives CDR1 MGHRA, CDR2 YSYEKL. V was trimmed by 1 base and J by 5 bases, leaving 24 bases between them. The length of the CDR3 is 18 residues. CDR3 DNA: TGCGCCAGCAGCCAAGCTGAAGACTGGGTTGGGGGAATCCACGAGCAGTACTTC. It specifies CASSQAEDWVGGIHEQYF.

This clonotype was observed many times. The DNA of the CDR3 is TGTGCCAGCGGTAGCCAGGAGAAAACAAACTATGGCTACACCTTC. It specifies CASGSQEKTNYGYTF. The V gene is TRBV12-3 or TRBV12-4, the J gene TRBJ1-2; D is undetermined. The CDR3 totals 15 residues. The V end lost 8 bases, the J end lost 2 bases, and 18 bases lay between the germline ends.

This clonotype has a count of ten or more. The CDR3 is CASSLGRGGSQETQYF. The CDR3 DNA follows: TGTGCCAGCAGCTTAGGCCGAGGGGGGAGTCAAGAGACCCAGTACTTC. The chain recombines TRBV7-2 with TRBJ2-5; D may be TRBD1 or TRBD2 (6 bases each). The CDR3 covers 16 residues. CDR1 is SGHTA, CDR2 FQGNSA, per germline. The germline V and J ends were trimmed by 1 base and 2 bases, with 14 bases remaining between them.

This clonotype was counted many times. The chain employs TRBV11-2 and TRBJ1-2; 9 bases are shared with TRBD1. CDR1 SGHAT and CDR2 FQNNGV come from the germline V gene. This CDR3 contains 15 residues. V lost 5 bases, J lost 8 bases, and 12 bases stayed unmatched. Here the CDR3 DNA reads TGTGCCAGCAGCCCCGGGGGGACAGGGCGTTTCGGCTACACCTTC. It encodes CASSPGGTGRFGYTF.

The J gene is TRBJ2-1, the V gene TRBV3-1; D not certain. V dropped 5 bases and J dropped 4 bases, with 15 bases sitting between them. The CDR3 totals 15 residues. Germline V CDR1 and CDR2: LGHDT, YNNKEL (reference sequence). DNA for the CDR3: TGTGCCAGCAGCAAGCAGGTCCCTAGGTACAATGAGCAGTTCTTC. Its translation: CASSKQVPRYNEQFF.

By share of the sample, this clonotype is medium-sized. V and J are TRBV13 and TRBJ2-3; 9 bases line up with TRBD1. After removal of 4 bases from V and 4 bases from J, the junction contained 9 bases not matched to a gene. The CDR3 runs to 16 residues. Germline V gene sequence: CDR1 PRHDT, CDR2 FYEKMQ (reference sequence). CDR3 in DNA: TGTGCCAGCAGCTGGGGGACAGGGCACGAGTCAGATACGCAGTATTTT. It specifies CASSWGTGHESDTQYF.

This clonotype was recorded many times. The genes are TRBV6-5 and TRBJ1-1; 10 nucleotides agree with TRBD1. The CDR3 runs to 16 residues. CDR1 is MNHEY and CDR2 is SVGAGI in the germline V gene. J gave up 1 base and V 4 bases, and 6 bases lay outside the gene matches. CDR3 region: CASSLGQGSRNTEAFF. The DNA for the CDR3 is TGTGCCAGCAGTTTGGGACAGGGGTCGAGGAACACTGAAGCTTTCTTT.

Within the sample, this clonotype is medium-sized. CDR3 sequence (DNA): TGTGCCAGCAGTTTATCAGGCGCCGAAAAACTGTTTTTT. Its translation: CASSLSGAEKLFF. The chain carries TRBV12-3 or TRBV12-4 and TRBJ1-4, with unresolved D. This CDR3 is 13 amino acids long. Trimming pared 2 bases from V and 8 bases from J, leaving 9 bases between.

This clonotype was seen repeatedly, ten times or more. DNA for the CDR3: TGTGCCAGCAGCCGAGGAGGTCCGGGGGGGCCCCAGCATTTT. It translates to CASSRGGPGGPQHF. V is TRBV13 and J is TRBJ1-5, with D possibly matching TRBD1 (5 bases). Trimming cost V 5 bases and J 9 bases, with 17 bases left between them. CDR1 PRHDT and CDR2 FYEKMQ come from the germline V gene (reference sequence). The CDR3 length is 14 residues.

This clonotype was counted ten times or more. This chain links TRBV4-1 with TRBJ2-2, with 8 bases lining up with TRBD2. The CDR3 has 16 residues. V lost 4 bases to trimming and J lost 3 bases; unmatched junction nucleotides: 7. Germline-derived CDR1 and CDR2 are MGHRA and YSYEKL. The CDR3 reads CASSPTGTRDTGELFF. DNA of the CDR3: TGCGCCAGCAGCCCCACCGGGACTAGAGACACCGGGGAGCTGTTTTTT.

This clonotype showed up many times. The chain carries TRBV27 and TRBJ1-5; D remains ambiguous. The germline V and J ends were trimmed by 0 bases and 2 bases, with 2 bases remaining between them. The CDR3 spans 13 residues. Germline V gives CDR1 MNHEY, CDR2 SMNVEV (reference sequence). Here the CDR3 DNA reads TGTGCCAGCAGTTTATCAGGCAATCAGCCCCAGCATTTT. This codes for CASSLSGNQPQHF.

This clonotype was seen at least ten times. This chain joins TRBV28 and TRBJ1-5; D is unresolved. This CDR3 has 16 amino acids. Looked up from germline, CDR1 is MDHEN and CDR2 is SYDVKM. Trimming pared 3 bases from V and 2 bases from J, leaving 14 bases between. CDR3 nucleotides: TGTGCCAGCAGTTTCGGGTTCTGGAGAGGCAATCAGCCCCAGCATTTT. Amino acids: CASSFGFWRGNQPQHF. The full variable domain, in which reference TRBV28 and TRBJ1-5 provide the parts outside the CDR3, is DVKVTQSSRYLVKRTGEKVFLECVQDMDHENMFWYRQDPGLGLRLIYFSYDVKMKEKGDIPEGYSVSREKKERFSLILESASTNQTSMYLCASSFGFWRGNQPQHFGDGTRLSIL.

The sample holds many counts of this clonotype. J is TRBJ2-7 and V is TRBV20-1; TRBD2 matches 9 bases. The CDR3 is 15 residues long. With V trimmed by 5 bases and J by 4 bases, 12 bases remained unmatched. The germline gives CDR1 DFQATT, CDR2 SNEGSKA (reference sequence). The CDR3 region has the DNA TGCAGTGCTTCGATGCTCCATAGCGGGGGTTACGAGCAGTACTTC. This gives the protein CSASMLHSGGYEQYF.

This clonotype has a count of ten or more. The genes are TRBV5-1 and TRBJ2-2; D is unclear. The germline V gene encodes CDR1 SGHRS and CDR2 YFSETQ. The CDR3 is made up of 14 amino acids. Trimming took 0 bases from V and 4 from J, leaving 7 bases between them. In nucleotides, the CDR3 is TGCGCCAGCAGCTTGGTAGTATTCACCGGGGAGCTGTTTTTT. It codes for CASSLVVFTGELFF.

This clonotype has a count of ten or more. The V gene is TRBV6-5, the J gene TRBJ2-2; 10 nucleotides align to TRBD2. Germline CDR1 and CDR2: MNHEY and SVGAGI. CDR3 length: 16 amino acids. Losses at the gene ends were 2 bases for V and 6 bases for J; bases not matched to a gene: 6. The CDR3 DNA is TGTGCCAGCAGTTACAGAGCGGGAGGGTACCCCGGGGAGCTGTTTTTT. Its translation: CASSYRAGGYPGELFF.